This T cell receptor (beta chain) was obtained from a study of cytomegalovirus exposure and HLA in healthy donors. Study-level results: When a later analysis was performed, an Asian-associated ancestry cluster reportedly had fewer N-insertions than the approximately 690-donor mean. Most CMV-associated TCR beta chains appeared HLA-restricted in a later analysis. The classifier reportedly diagnosed cytomegalovirus status with high sensitivity and specificity.

Germline V CDR1 and CDR2: SGHDN, FVKESK. This CDR3 is built from 14 residues. Points on this clone: What it recognizes is unknown. The junction and the germline gene differ at one end; a read error may be behind it.

PCR used 60 Vbeta primers and 13 Jbeta primers. TCRdb keeps only in-frame clones here, not all; method: immunoSEQ multiplex PCR. The sample yields approximately 50,000 clones, about 83% seen once. Sequenced input: PBMCs. The J gene is TRBJ1-3, the V gene TRBV14; no clear D gene. The sequence came from a man aged 25-40 years in good health and CMV-seronegative. CDR3 DNA sequence: TGTGCCAGCAGCCAAGGAGGAGCTGGAAGCACCATATATTTT. It is translated as CASSQGGAGSTIYF. The full variable domain, its missing parts supplied by reference TRBV14 and TRBJ1-3, is EAGVTQFPSHSVIEKGQTVTLRCDPISGHDNLYWYRRVMGKEIKFLLHFVKESKQDESGMPNNRFLAERTGGTYSTLKVQPAELEDSGVYFCASSQGGAGSTIYFGEGSWLTVV.